The rows below give T cell receptor beta chains drawn from one sample of a study of T-cell memory formation after mild COVID-19. TCRdb reprocessed the 5' RACE reads via MiXCR and lists one record per CDR3 protein. The sample includes 270,000 or so distinct CDR3 sequences, over 15% of them seen just once. Sequenced material: PBMCs or a T cell subset sorted from them (not recorded which). All receptors derive from a man between 18 and 29 years old who had mild COVID-19 (a few samples of this study predate the infection). Cell type and time point are not known. Each CDR3 is given with its conserved first and last residue. D genes are given only for firm matches. A row's size may be missing; if present it is once, few, many or a size class.

>-|-|TRBJ1-2|TRBV20-1
TGCAGTGCTGTAAGGACAAGATATGGCTACCCCTTC
CSAVRTRYGYPF
>-|-|TRBJ1-3|TRBV9
TGTGCCAGCAGCGTAGCCGGAAATGGAAACACCATATATTTT
CASSVAGNGNTIYF
>-|-|TRBJ1-6|TRBV3-1
TGTGCCAGCAGCCAAGATGCGGGACCGGTAAATTCACCCCTCCACTTT
CASSQDAGPVNSPLHF
>TRBD1|many|TRBJ2-1|TRBV7-9
TGTGCCAGCAGCCTCAACCTTGGACAGGGGGCGTTCTTC
CASSLNLGQGAFF
>TRBD2|many|TRBJ2-1|TRBV5-1
TGCGCCAGCAGCTTAGGACTAGCGAGTTGGAATGAGCAGTTCTTC
CASSLGLASWNEQFF
>TRBD1|few|TRBJ2-2|TRBV23-1
TGCGCCAGCAGAGACAGGGTGGCCGGGGAGCTGTTTTTT
CASRDRVAGELFF
>-|few|TRBJ2-1|TRBV7-2
TGTGCCAGCAGCTTTAGTCGTGGAGGCTACAATGAGCAGTTCTTC
CASSFSRGGYNEQFF
>-|-|TRBJ1-5|TRBV7-3
TGTGCCAGCAGCTTAGCCGTCGGACAGCCCCAGCATTTT
CASSLAVGQPQHF
>-|-|TRBJ1-5|TRBV4-3
TGCGCCAGCAGCCCCCGCCCGGGGGGGGGGGATAGCAATCAGCCCCAGCATTTT
CASSPRPGGGDSNQPQHF
>-|-|TRBJ1-6|TRBV4-3
TGCGCCAGCAGCCAAGATGTCGCCTATAATTCACCCCTCCACTTT
CASSQDVAYNSPLHF
>-|few|TRBJ2-7|TRBV29-1
TGCAGCGTCGAGTACACCGGCTACGAGCAGTACTTC
CSVEYTGYEQYF
>-|-|TRBJ2-2|TRBV4-1
-
CASSYPDGVGELFFF
>-|few|TRBJ1-1|TRBV5-1
TGCGCCAGCAGCTGGGACCGGGGCACTGAAGCTTTCTTT
CASSWDRGTEAFF
>-|-|TRBJ1-5|TRBV9
TGTGCCAGCAGCGCGACAGGAAATCAGCCCCAGCATTTT
CASSATGNQPQHF
>TRBD2|few|TRBJ2-5|TRBV9
TGTGCCAGCAGCTTACGGGGGGTCCAAGAGACCCAGTACTTC
CASSLRGVQETQYF
>TRBD1|-|TRBJ2-4|TRBV20-1
TGCAGTGGCAAGACAGGGGGCAAAGGCATTCAGTACTTC
CSGKTGGKGIQYF
>-|few|TRBJ2-1|TRBV7-9
TGTGCCAGCCTCCCGGAGGGTTCCTACAATGAGCAGTTCTTC
CASLPEGSYNEQFF
>-|few|TRBJ1-2|TRBV7-2
TGTGCCAGCAGCTTACGTGGGGAGCTCGGCTACACCTTC
CASSLRGELGYTF
>TRBD1|-|TRBJ1-1|TRBV29-1
TGCAGCGTCAGGGACAGGGGGCCGGGGACTGAAGCTTTCTTT
CSVRDRGPGTEAFF
>TRBD2|-|TRBJ2-1|TRBV20-1
TGCAGCACCGTGGGGGCTAGCGGGGGGGCCTTCTACAATGAGCAGTTCTTC
CSTVGASGGAFYNEQFF
>-|-|TRBJ2-2|TRBV28
TGTGCCAGCAGAAACTACGGAGGGGCCGAGGAGCTGTTTTTT
CASRNYGGAEELFF
>-|few|TRBJ1-5|TRBV6-6
TGTGCCAGCAGTCACCTTATCCCGCCCCAGCATTTT
CASSHLIPPQHF
>-|few|TRBJ2-3|TRBV3-1
TGTGCCAGCAGCCATGGCAAGGATACGCAGTATTTT
CASSHGKDTQYF
>-|-|TRBJ2-1|TRBV7-6
TGTGCCAGCAGCTTGGAGGGGGGGCACAATGAGCAGTTCTTC
CASSLEGGHNEQFF
>-|few|TRBJ2-2|TRBV11-2
TGTGCCAGCAGCTTAGATCTCGTGGGGGCCGTCGGGGAGCTGTTTTTT
CASSLDLVGAVGELFF
>TRBD1|-|TRBJ1-2|TRBV6-1
TGTGCCAGCAGTGATGACAGGGCTTTTTGGGGCTACACCTTC
CASSDDRAFWGYTF
>-|few|TRBJ2-3|TRBV5-1
TGCGCCAGCAGCCCTTGGGGGGGGCGCACAGATACGCAGTATTTT
CASSPWGGRTDTQYF
>-|-|TRBJ1-6|TRBV7-9
TGTGCCAGCAGCTTAATTGATAATTCACCCCTCCACTTT
CASSLIDNSPLHF
>-|few|TRBJ1-1|TRBV7-9
TGTGCCAGCACCTATACGGGGGGGAACACTGAAGCTTTCTTT
CASTYTGGNTEAFF
>-|few|TRBJ1-2|TRBV5-1
TGCGCCAGCAGCTTGGTTGGCGCAGACTCTTTACTTTACTATGGCTACACCTTC
CASSLVGADSLLYYGYTF
>TRBD2|few|TRBJ2-5|TRBV25-1
TGTGCCAGCAGTGAATACCGGGGGGGCGGAGAGACCCAGTACTTC
CASSEYRGGGETQYF
>TRBD2|-|TRBJ2-7|TRBV9
TGTGCCAGCAGCGTTAGCGCGGGGGGCCCCTACGAGCAGTACTTC
CASSVSAGGPYEQYF
>TRBD1|-|TRBJ1-5|TRBV6-5
TGTGCCAGCAGACCCGGGGGGACAGGGGGTTATCAGCCCCAGCATTTT
CASRPGGTGGYQPQHF
>TRBD1|-|TRBJ1-2|TRBV24-1
TGTGCCACCAGTGATCCCGGGACAGGGGACTATGGCTACACCTTC
CATSDPGTGDYGYTF
>TRBD1|-|TRBJ1-2|TRBV19
TGTGCCAGTAGTACAGGGGGCAACTATGGCTACACCTTC
CASSTGGNYGYTF
>TRBD1|-|TRBJ1-1|TRBV7-8
TGTGCCAGCAGCTTTTTGGACAGGGAAGCTTTCTTT
CASSFLDREAFF
>TRBD1|few|TRBJ1-2|TRBV9
TGTGCCAGCAGCGTAGCCAGGACAGGGGATGGCTACACCTTC
CASSVARTGDGYTF
>-|many|TRBJ2-3|TRBV7-2
TGTGCCAGCAGCTTAGCGGATAGCACAGATACGCAGTATTTT
CASSLADSTDTQYF
>-|-|TRBJ2-5|TRBV19
TGTGCCAGTAGATATTTCGCCGGAGGTTTGGAGACCCAGTACTTC
CASRYFAGGLETQYF
>-|-|TRBJ2-3|TRBV4-2
TGTGCCAGCAGCCAAGAGGTTGCTTACAGGGCTAGCACAGATACGCAGTATTTT
CASSQEVAYRASTDTQYF
>TRBD2|-|TRBJ2-2|TRBV7-3
TGTGCCAGCGCTCGCGGGGGGTTCAACACCGGGGAGCTGTTTTTT
CASARGGFNTGELFF
>TRBD2|many|TRBJ2-5|TRBV7-2
TGTGCCAGCAGCTTAGAGACGGGGGGGGAAACCCAGTACTTC
CASSLETGGETQYF
>-|-|TRBJ2-3|TRBV28
TGTGCCAGCACCCCAGGTCCCACAGATACGCAGTATTTT
CASTPGPTDTQYF